The T cell receptor beta chain described here comes from a study of cytomegalovirus exposure and HLA in healthy donors. A multiplex PCR was run with 60 Vbeta primers and 13 Jbeta primers. TCRdb's table, derived via immunoSEQ multiplex PCR, lists solely in-frame clones and lacks some. The table lists 180,000 or so clones, more than 65% of them singletons. Comments on this clone: The target antigen is unknown.

The CDR3 contains 15 residues. Germline CDR1 LNHDA, CDR2 SQIVND (reference sequence). With 3 bases removed from V and 8 bases from J, the gap between germline ends came to 19 bases. Study-wide findings and caveats: The likely explanation for a cluster of highly shared sequence variants was sequencing artifact.

The chain recombines TRBV19 with TRBJ1-2, with no clear D. The sample consisted of PBMCs. This clonotype was obtained from a woman aged 25 to 39 in good health and CMV-seropositive. The CDR3 DNA reads TGTGCCAGTAGTATGGGTTTCGAGGGCACTATGGGCTACACCTTC. Translating it yields CASSMGFEGTMGYTF.